The source of this T cell receptor (beta chain) is a study of blood T cells in healthy people across ages. A second 7 to 11 cycle PCR used barcoded and J-beta primers. TCRdb re-called the 5' RACE reads through MiXCR, storing one row per CDR3 protein. The sample holds under 700,000 distinct CDR3 sequences, 24% seen once. These data are also associated with another study on T cells of mothers and their children.

Source material: blood. This TCR came from a boy younger than 18 in good health.

CDR3: CASSFGRTGRNTGELFF. The CDR3 region has the DNA TGTGCCAGCAGCTTCGGTCGGACAGGAAGGAACACCGGGGAGCTGTTTTTT. The genes are TRBV7-2 and TRBJ2-2, with 7 positions matching TRBD1. Unmatched junction bases numbered 8, after V lost 3 bases and J lost 1 base. CDR3 length equals 17 residues. Germline CDR1 reads SGHTA; CDR2 reads FQGNSA. Together with reference TRBV7-2 and TRBJ2-2, the CDR3 gives the full variable domain: GAGVSQSPSNKVTEKGKDVELRCDPISGHTALYWYRQSLGQGLEFLIYFQGNSAPDKSGLPSDRFSAERTGGSVSTLTIQRTQQEDSAVYLCASSFGRTGRNTGELFFGEGSRLTVL.